These T cell receptor beta chains were read from a single sample in a study of CD8 T cells in Susac syndrome. TCRdb re-analysed the immunoSEQ multiplex PCR reads in MiXCR, keeping a single row per CDR3 protein. The sample holds about 60,000 distinct CDR3 sequences, just under 95% seen once. The sequenced sample consisted of CD8+ T cells from PBMCs. The receptors originated from a human donor with multiple sclerosis. The conserved cysteine and the conserved F or W are not part of the CDR3 here. Some rows mark clone size as missing; the rest say once, few, many or name a class of expanded clone.

cdr3_aa,v_call,clone_size,j_call
ASSQSRWNQKNSNYGYT,TRBV23-1,-,TRBJ1-2
ASSVSGVYEQY,TRBV28,-,TRBJ2-7
ASRSGNYNEQF,TRBV11-2,-,TRBJ2-1
ASSFSSGRRETQY,TRBV7-2,-,TRBJ2-5
ASSFWDNEQF,TRBV12-3/TRBV12-4,-,TRBJ2-1
SVAQGGGTEAF,TRBV29-1,-,TRBJ1-1
ASSQTGNEQF,TRBV27,-,TRBJ2-1
SASRVGYGYT,TRBV20-1,-,TRBJ1-2
AGPERENTDTQY,TRBV2,-,TRBJ2-3
ASSLRGGHTEAF,TRBV27,-,TRBJ1-1
SARGQGLTEAF,TRBV29-1,-,TRBJ1-1
ASSTTLGPQH,TRBV27,once,TRBJ1-5
ASSRSTSRETQY,TRBV12-3/TRBV12-4,-,TRBJ2-5
ACGPWGETQY,TRBV19,-,TRBJ2-5
ASSSRDTSSYEQY,TRBV7-8,-,TRBJ2-7
SARASGNEQF,TRBV20-1,-,TRBJ2-1
ASSFPGTESDGEAF,TRBV28,-,TRBJ1-1
ATSGPEAADTQY,TRBV24-1,-,TRBJ2-3
ASSVLRETQY,TRBV9,-,TRBJ2-5
SARDWDTEAF,TRBV20-1,-,TRBJ1-1
ASSSSLGRNYGYT,TRBV12-3/TRBV12-4,-,TRBJ1-2
ASSVRRTATSHEQY,TRBV9,once,TRBJ2-7
SARAVLAPGIEQF,TRBV20-1,-,TRBJ2-1
ASSGQGEYNEQF,TRBV19,-,TRBJ2-1
SAREGQGSGQY,TRBV20-1,-,TRBJ2-7
ASSEEDKAGLDYGYT,TRBV2,-,TRBJ1-2
ATSRDSYNEQF,TRBV15,-,TRBJ2-1
ASSFPWGAETNVLT,TRBV5-6,-,TRBJ2-6
ASSPGPAYEQY,TRBV27,once,TRBJ2-7
ASSSGTEGNNEQF,TRBV27,-,TRBJ2-1
ASKRGLTEAF,TRBV19,-,TRBJ1-1
ASSDAQVYTEAF,TRBV28,-,TRBJ1-1
ASSADRGLSGATYNEQF,TRBV7-9,once,TRBJ2-1
ASGGSYNEQF,TRBV7-9,-,TRBJ2-1
SVDPPSVRSNNEQF,TRBV29-1,-,TRBJ2-1
ASSFTLGPAGYT,TRBV12-3/TRBV12-4,-,TRBJ1-2
ASSLASGDYNEQF,TRBV27,-,TRBJ2-1
ASSLVGQSTDTQY,TRBV7-2,-,TRBJ2-3
ASSVSSGDDYGYT,TRBV9,-,TRBJ1-2
SVNRGGDEQY,TRBV29-1,-,TRBJ2-7
ASSLRDTITDTQY,TRBV13,-,TRBJ2-3
ASRRQETQY,TRBV27,-,TRBJ2-5
ASSHSTSGPSSNEQF,TRBV3-1,-,TRBJ2-1
ASSLNLAGAKDTQY,TRBV7-6,-,TRBJ2-3
AIADSYTEAF,TRBV28,-,TRBJ1-1
ATEGTGSNQPQH,TRBV24-1,-,TRBJ1-5
ASSLKRGLAERSYEQY,TRBV7-3,once,TRBJ2-7
SVESGETGKTYEQY,TRBV29-1,-,TRBJ2-7
ASSIHLGQETQY,TRBV19,-,TRBJ2-5
ASSEGRGNNEQF,TRBV2,-,TRBJ2-1
ASSSDRGGAGANVLT,TRBV7-2,-,TRBJ2-6
ASSLEGINQPQH,TRBV28,-,TRBJ1-5
ASSWPQREDGDEQF,TRBV5-4,-,TRBJ2-1